This T cell receptor beta chain was recovered during a study of shared clonotypes between healthy human individuals. Across the study: Each donor's CD4 naive and CD4 memory cells filled three plates apiece, CD8 naive two, and CD8 memory one. The study, taken as a whole, reports: Clonotypes shared by all four donors outscored non-shared clonotypes in generation probability.

After removal of 3 bases from V and 5 bases from J, the junction contained 6 bases not matched to a gene. Germline V CDR1 and CDR2: SGHRS, YFSETQ. The CDR3 consists of 14 residues. Method: immunoSEQ multiplex PCR; TCRdb's copy keeps in-frame clones and lacks some. Seen here are under 2.5 million clones, about nine tenths observed once, and the top ten hold around 0.4%. Comments on this clone: Its antigen is unknown.

What was sequenced was naive CD4+ T cells from PBMCs. Subset given: CD45RA+ positively selected. The TCR originated in a man younger than 35 in good health. Some clones in this sample may be carry-over from other donors' samples. The genes are TRBV5-1 and TRBJ2-7; 9 bases align to TRBD2. CDR3 residues: CASSSGLAIHEQYF. In nucleotides, the CDR3 is TGCGCCAGCAGCTCGGGACTAGCTATCCACGAGCAGTACTTC. Complete variable domain (other parts from reference TRBV5-1 and TRBJ2-7): KAGVTQTPRYLIKTRGQQVTLSCSPISGHRSVSWYQQTPGQGLQFLFEYFSETQRNKGNFPGRFSGRQFSNSRSEMNVSTLELGDSALYLCASSSGLAIHEQYFGPGTRLTVT.